This T cell receptor (beta chain) was recovered during a study of early T cells in non-severe SARS-CoV-2 infection. Germline loops: CDR1 LGHNA, CDR2 YSLEER. The CDR3 sequence is 13 residues long. V was pared by 0 bases and J by 11 bases, with 11 bases between. MiXCR, run by TCRdb on the 5' RACE reads, gives a single entry per CDR3 protein. The sample gives around 29,000 distinct CDR3 sequences, 5.7% of which show up once; more than 4.5% is in the top ten. This clonotype has ten or more counts. This chain connects TRBV4-3 to TRBJ1-3; D not resolved. This clonotype originated in an adult who was a healthcare worker with PCR-confirmed SARS-CoV-2 infection or an uninfected control (not recorded which). Sample: whole blood. The CDR3 DNA sequence: TGCGCCAGCAGCCAAGATCAGGCTGACCCCATATATTTT. It is translated as CASSQDQADPIYF.